Listed below are T cell receptor beta chains from one sample, sequenced in a study of T cells after yellow fever vaccination. TCRdb passed the 5' RACE reads through MiXCR, listing each CDR3 protein once. The sample includes 100,000 to 150,000 distinct CDR3 sequences, nearly 15% of them seen just once. The sample here was CD8+ T cells sorted from PBMCs, taken 5 days after the yellow fever booster vaccination. All receptors derive from a man between 18 and 29 years old who received the YFV17D yellow fever vaccine. Both conserved end residues are part of each CDR3. The D gene is left open where the match is weak. Size is omitted from some rows. Given values are once, few, many or a class for expanded clones.

j_gene: TRBJ2-5; v_gene: TRBV6-2/TRBV6-3; abundance: few; d_gene: TRBD1; CDR3aa: CASSPLPPGQQETQYF; CDR3nt: TGTGCCAGCAGCCCACTCCCCCCGGGACAGCAAGAGACCCAGTACTTC
j_gene: TRBJ2-7; v_gene: TRBV5-1; abundance: many; d_gene: TRBD1; CDR3aa: CASSFDRAPIEYEQYF; CDR3nt: TGCGCCAGCAGTTTCGACAGGGCGCCCATTGAGTACGAGCAGTACTTC
j_gene: TRBJ1-5; v_gene: TRBV4-3; abundance: few; d_gene: NA; CDR3aa: CASSQVRWGDQPQHF; CDR3nt: TGCGCCAGCAGCCAAGTCAGGTGGGGAGATCAGCCCCAGCATTTT
j_gene: TRBJ2-5; v_gene: TRBV5-1; abundance: few; d_gene: TRBD1; CDR3aa: CASSSQGVERETQYF; CDR3nt: TGCGCCAGCAGCTCACAGGGGGTCGAACGGGAGACCCAGTACTTC
j_gene: TRBJ1-1; v_gene: TRBV4-1; abundance: few; d_gene: NA; CDR3aa: CASSQPHYRSTEAFF; CDR3nt: TGCGCCAGCAGCCAACCTCACTATCGAAGCACTGAAGCTTTCTTT
j_gene: TRBJ1-5; v_gene: TRBV7-9; abundance: NA; d_gene: NA; CDR3aa: CASSFGYGNQPQHF; CDR3nt: TGTGCCAGCAGCTTCGGGTATGGCAATCAGCCCCAGCATTTT
j_gene: TRBJ2-7; v_gene: TRBV4-1; abundance: few; d_gene: TRBD1; CDR3aa: CASSQDPGQAPYEQYF; CDR3nt: TGCGCCAGCAGCCAAGATCCGGGACAGGCGCCCTACGAGCAGTACTTC
j_gene: TRBJ1-2; v_gene: TRBV7-9; abundance: NA; d_gene: TRBD1; CDR3aa: CASSLGTVLGYTF; CDR3nt: TGTGCCAGCAGCCTCGGGACAGTCCTTGGCTACACCTTC
j_gene: TRBJ2-3; v_gene: TRBV7-9; abundance: few; d_gene: NA; CDR3aa: CASSARIGSTDTQYF; CDR3nt: TGTGCCAGCAGCGCCCGCATTGGCAGCACAGATACGCAGTATTTT
j_gene: TRBJ2-1; v_gene: TRBV24-1; abundance: few; d_gene: NA; CDR3aa: CATSDPGLSSYNEQFF; CDR3nt: TGTGCCACCAGTGACCCGGGACTCAGTTCCTACAATGAGCAGTTCTTC
j_gene: TRBJ1-2; v_gene: TRBV29-1; abundance: NA; d_gene: NA; CDR3aa: CSVPVNYGYTF; CDR3nt: TGCAGCGTTCCAGTTAACTATGGCTACACCTTC
j_gene: TRBJ2-1; v_gene: TRBV20-1; abundance: NA; d_gene: NA; CDR3aa: CSAGQDPSYNEQFF; CDR3nt: TGCAGTGCTGGGCAGGATCCCTCCTACAATGAGCAGTTCTTC
j_gene: TRBJ1-2; v_gene: TRBV3-1; abundance: few; d_gene: TRBD1; CDR3aa: CASSPKGQGALGYTF; CDR3nt: TGTGCCAGCAGCCCCAAGGGTCAGGGGGCGCTTGGCTACACCTTC
j_gene: TRBJ2-1; v_gene: TRBV7-3; abundance: few; d_gene: NA; CDR3aa: CASSFRGDTNEQFF; CDR3nt: TGTGCCAGCAGCTTTCGGGGAGATACAAATGAGCAGTTCTTC
j_gene: TRBJ1-5; v_gene: TRBV19; abundance: NA; d_gene: NA; CDR3aa: CASSLRGQPQHF; CDR3nt: TGTGCCAGTAGTCTACGGGGGCAGCCCCAGCATTTT
j_gene: TRBJ1-4; v_gene: TRBV3-1; abundance: NA; d_gene: NA; CDR3aa: CASSQVGGLDEKLFF; CDR3nt: TGTGCCAGCAGCCAAGTCGGGGGGCTAGATGAAAAACTGTTTTTT
j_gene: TRBJ2-3; v_gene: TRBV5-1; abundance: few; d_gene: NA; CDR3aa: CASSLERTGYEDTQYF; CDR3nt: TGCGCCAGCAGCTTGGAACGTACAGGGTATGAAGATACGCAGTATTTT
j_gene: TRBJ2-1; v_gene: TRBV9; abundance: many; d_gene: NA; CDR3aa: CASSPGERLYNEQFF; CDR3nt: TGTGCCAGCAGCCCTGGGGAGCGACTATACAATGAGCAGTTCTTC
j_gene: TRBJ2-1; v_gene: TRBV27; abundance: few; d_gene: NA; CDR3aa: CASRSGGRQFF; CDR3nt: TGTGCCAGCAGATCCGGGGGTCGGCAGTTCTTC
j_gene: TRBJ2-3; v_gene: TRBV4-3; abundance: few; d_gene: NA; CDR3aa: CASSQDPQRGTDTQYF; CDR3nt: TGCGCCAGCAGCCAAGATCCCCAGCGGGGCACAGATACGCAGTATTTT
j_gene: TRBJ2-2; v_gene: TRBV7-2; abundance: few; d_gene: TRBD2; CDR3aa: CASSLAPSGGLELFF; CDR3nt: TGTGCCAGCAGCTTAGCGCCCAGCGGGGGTCTCGAGCTGTTTTTT
j_gene: TRBJ2-5; v_gene: TRBV5-1; abundance: many; d_gene: NA; CDR3aa: CASSLATSGPPGETQYF; CDR3nt: TGCGCCAGCAGCTTGGCCACCTCCGGGCCCCCGGGGGAGACCCAGTACTTC
j_gene: TRBJ1-2; v_gene: TRBV29-1; abundance: NA; d_gene: TRBD1; CDR3aa: CSVIRQGLAGYTF; CDR3nt: TGCAGCGTCATAAGACAGGGGCTGGCGGGCTACACCTTC
j_gene: TRBJ2-5; v_gene: TRBV7-6; abundance: few; d_gene: TRBD1; CDR3aa: CASSPPGQGSIRETQYF; CDR3nt: TGTGCCAGCAGCCCTCCGGGACAGGGGAGTATAAGAGAGACCCAGTACTTC
j_gene: TRBJ2-7; v_gene: TRBV5-5; abundance: few; d_gene: NA; CDR3aa: CASSFGDEQYF; CDR3nt: TGTGCCAGCAGCTTTGGTGACGAGCAGTACTTC
j_gene: TRBJ2-2; v_gene: TRBV9; abundance: NA; d_gene: TRBD1; CDR3aa: CASTGTGASRTVPGELFF; CDR3nt: TGTGCCAGCACCGGGACAGGGGCCTCAAGGACCGTCCCCGGGGAGCTGTTTTTT
j_gene: TRBJ2-3; v_gene: TRBV4-2; abundance: few; d_gene: TRBD2; CDR3aa: CASSQAGTSGGLSTDTQYF; CDR3nt: TGTGCCAGCAGCCAAGCCGGGACTAGCGGGGGGCTTTCCACAGATACGCAGTATTTT